These 26 T cell receptor beta chains were sequenced from one sample in a study of cytomegalovirus exposure and HLA in healthy donors. PCR used 60 Vbeta primers and 13 Jbeta primers. Measured with immunoSEQ multiplex PCR; TCRdb has only the in-frame clones, and not every one. The sample lists approximately 170,000 clones; over 75% were seen once. Sequencing was carried out using PBMCs. These receptors all stem from a human donor in good health.

To note about this clone: At one end, the junction sequence differs from germline, possibly due to a read error. The chain links TRBV7-7 to TRBJ2-2, with 9 positions matching TRBD2. This CDR3 has 16 residues. The germline CDR1 and CDR2 sequences are SSHAT and FNYEAQ (reference sequence). CDR3 in DNA: TGTGCTAGCAGCCCCTCAATAGCGGGGGTGTCCGGGGAGCTGTTTTTT. Amino acids: CASSPSIAGVSGELFF.

This rearrangement joins TRBV12-5 to TRBJ2-2, with TRBD2 as a possible D gene (7 bases). Trimming removed 7 bases at V and 4 bases at J, with 19 bases between. CDR3 length: 16 residues. Germline assignment: CDR1 LGHNT and CDR2 FRNRAP. CDR3 in amino acids: CASAPPRGGSTGELFF. The CDR3 DNA reads as TGTGCTAGTGCGCCCCCAAGGGGGGGAAGCACCGGGGAGCTGTTTTTT.

This chain uses TRBV5-4 with TRBJ1-2, with D uncertain. Germline V gene lookup returns CDR1 SGHNT and CDR2 YYREEE (reference sequence). V lost 1 base to trimming and J lost 3 bases, with 16 bases between them. The CDR3 totals 16 residues. In DNA, the CDR3 is TGTGCCAGCAGCTTGTACGGAACAGCCGATTACTATGGCTACACCTTC. This encodes CASSLYGTADYYGYTF.

The J gene is TRBJ2-7, the V gene TRBV5-1; 10 bases align to TRBD2. The V gene end was trimmed by 8 bases and the J gene end by 3 bases; junction bases not matched to a gene: 8. Germline-derived CDR1 and CDR2 are SGHRS and YFSETQ. The length of the CDR3 is 14 residues. In DNA form, the CDR3 reads TGCGCCAGTGGTAGCGGGGGGAACTTCTACGAGCAGTACTTC. Translating it yields CASGSGGNFYEQYF. The full variable domain, rest sourced from reference TRBV5-1 and TRBJ2-7, is KAGVTQTPRYLIKTRGQQVTLSCSPISGHRSVSWYQQTPGQGLQFLFEYFSETQRNKGNFPGRFSGRQFSNSRSEMNVSTLELGDSALYLCASGSGGNFYEQYFGPGTRLTVT.

The V call is TRBV7-2, the J call TRBJ1-1; 8 positions match TRBD1. Looked up from germline, CDR1 is SGHTA and CDR2 is FQGNSA. J gave up 3 bases and V 6 bases, and 6 bases lay outside the gene matches. This CDR3 has 14 residues. The CDR3 spells CASSETGADTEAFF. The CDR3 DNA is TGTGCCAGCAGTGAGACAGGGGCGGACACTGAAGCTTTCTTT.

This clone was picked up one time. V is TRBV10-3 and J is TRBJ1-2, with D maybe TRBD1 (5 bases). This CDR3 has 13 residues. The V gene's germline CDR1 is ENHRY and CDR2 SYGVKD. V lost 10 bases, J lost 5 bases, and 17 bases lay in between. The DNA of the CDR3 is TGTGCCACAAGGGGAGGGGCGTTATATGGCTACACCTTC. This translates into CATRGGALYGYTF.

The J gene is TRBJ2-7, the V gene TRBV10-3; 7 bases map to TRBD1. J gave up 4 bases and V 6 bases, and 12 bases lay outside the gene matches. CDR3 length: 15 amino acids. Germline V lookup: CDR1 ENHRY, CDR2 SYGVKD. The CDR3 nucleotides read TGTGCCATCAGCGACCCCCTCCAGGGGGAATACGAGCAGTACTTC. Translated: CAISDPLQGEYEQYF.

V gene TRBV11-2 combines with J gene TRBJ2-7, with TRBD1 matching 9 bases. Looked up from germline, CDR1 is SGHAT and CDR2 is FQNNGV. CDR3 length: 14 residues. Unmatched junction bases numbered 7, after V lost 4 bases and J lost 6 bases. Here the CDR3 reads CASSSNTGGGEQYF. In nucleotides, the CDR3 is TGTGCCAGCAGCTCAAATACAGGGGGCGGCGAGCAGTACTTC. The variable domain in full, completed from reference TRBV11-2 and TRBJ2-7, reads EAGVAQSPRYKIIEKRQSVAFWCNPISGHATLYWYQQILGQGPKLLIQFQNNGVVDDSQLPKDRFSAERLKGVDSTLKIQPAKLEDSAVYLCASSSNTGGGEQYFGPGTRLTVT.

The chain is built from TRBV19 and TRBJ1-1; D possibly corresponds to TRBD1 (6 bases). Trimming left V 3 bases short and J 1 base short, with 12 bases between. Germline V lookup: CDR1 LNHDA, CDR2 SQIVND (reference sequence). The CDR3 length is 15 residues. CDR3 residues: CASSIWGHGNTEAFF. CDR3 DNA sequence: TGTGCCAGTAGTATTTGGGGGCATGGGAACACTGAAGCTTTCTTT. The full variable domain, completed using reference TRBV19 and TRBJ1-1, is DGGITQSPKYLFRKEGQNVTLSCEQNLNHDAMYWYRQDPGQGLRLIYYSQIVNDFQKGDIAEGYSVSREKKESFPLTVTSAQKNPTAFYLCASSIWGHGNTEAFFGQGTRLTVV.

The chain is built from TRBV11-3 and TRBJ2-1, with 7 positions matching TRBD1. V shed 7 bases and J 13 bases; nucleotides not matched to a gene: 7. Per germline, CDR1 SGHNT and CDR2 YENEEA. The CDR3 has 11 amino acids. CDR3: CASNSGQIQFF. The CDR3 bases are TGTGCCAGCAACTCGGGACAGATTCAGTTCTTC. The full variable domain, completed using reference TRBV11-3 and TRBJ2-1, is EAGVVQSPRYKIIEKKQPVAFWCNPISGHNTLYWYLQNLGQGPELLIRYENEEAVDDSQLPKDRFSAERLKGVDSTLKIQPAELGDSAVYLCASNSGQIQFFGPGTRLTVL.

The chain couples TRBV5-1 to TRBJ1-3; the match to TRBD1 covers 9 bases. Per the germline V gene, CDR1 is SGHRS and CDR2 is YFSETQ. The V and J ends lost 4 bases and 4 bases, in that order; junction bases with no gene match: 18. The CDR3 loop spans 19 amino acids. The CDR3 loop reads CASSHSGTGKGFSGNTIYF. Here the CDR3 DNA reads TGCGCCAGCAGCCACTCCGGGACAGGGAAAGGTTTCTCGGGAAACACCATATATTTT.

This chain connects TRBV6-6 to TRBJ1-1; 9 bases match TRBD1. V was clipped by 6 bases and J by 4 bases; unmatched bases: 3. The CDR3 length is 13 residues. CDR1 and CDR2 from the germline V gene are MNHNY and SVGAGI (reference sequence). CDR3 DNA: TGTGCCAGCAGGACGACAGGGGGCACTGAAGCTTTCTTT. This translates into CASRTTGGTEAFF.

The chain combines TRBV7-9 with TRBJ1-1; D possibly corresponds to TRBD1 (5 bases). The V end was cut by 4 bases, the J end by 6 bases, with 9 bases between. This CDR3 contains 12 residues. CDR1 SEHNR and CDR2 FQNEAQ come from the germline V gene (reference sequence). In nucleotides, the CDR3 is TGTGCCAGCAGCTGGGGGGGTTCTGAAGCTTTCTTT. Encoded protein: CASSWGGSEAFF.

The rearrangement links TRBV10-1 to TRBJ1-2; D gene ambiguous. Trimming cost V 3 bases and J 2 bases, with 7 bases left between them. The germline V gene encodes CDR1 WNHNN and CDR2 SYGVQD (reference sequence). CDR3 length equals 13 residues. CDR3 loop: CASSEYSNYGYTF. The CDR3 DNA reads TGCGCCAGCAGTGAATACAGCAACTATGGCTACACCTTC.

V usage is TRBV5-1 and J usage is TRBJ2-5, with D possibly matching TRBD1 (5 bases). CDR1 and CDR2 (germline): SGHRS, YFSETQ. Trimming removed 0 bases at V and 3 bases at J, with 12 bases between. The CDR3 has 15 residues. CDR3 residues: CASSLANRRKETQYF. In DNA form, the CDR3 reads TGCGCCAGCAGCTTGGCCAACAGGCGAAAAGAGACCCAGTACTTC. Variable domain in full (rest from reference TRBV5-1 and TRBJ2-5): KAGVTQTPRYLIKTRGQQVTLSCSPISGHRSVSWYQQTPGQGLQFLFEYFSETQRNKGNFPGRFSGRQFSNSRSEMNVSTLELGDSALYLCASSLANRRKETQYFGPGTRLLVL.

The CDR3 protein is CASSYGQGQETQYF. In nucleotides, the CDR3 is TGCGCCAGCAGCTACGGACAGGGCCAAGAGACCCAGTACTTC. The rearrangement joins TRBV5-1 to TRBJ2-5; 8 bases match TRBD1. CDR1 and CDR2 (germline): SGHRS, YFSETQ. The CDR3 runs 14 residues. V gave up 3 bases and J gave up 1 base; unmatched junction bases: 2.

V gene TRBV7-9 combines with J gene TRBJ1-6; 8 bases align to TRBD1. CDR1 SEHNR and CDR2 FQNEAQ come from the germline V gene (reference sequence). Trimming removed 4 bases from V and 3 bases from J; junction bases left unmatched: 5. The CDR3 runs to 16 residues. CDR3 coding DNA: TGTGCCAGCAGCTACGACAGGGGACTCTATAATTCACCCCTCCACTTT. Protein product: CASSYDRGLYNSPLHF.

V usage is TRBV10-2 and J usage is TRBJ1-5; 7 bases fit TRBD1. V shed 3 bases, J shed 4 bases, and the junction held 12 bases outside the gene matches. The CDR3 totals 17 residues. Germline-derived CDR1 and CDR2 are WSHSY and SAAADI. The CDR3 region has the DNA TGCGCCAGCAGTGACTCTTCTCGACAGGGAGGTAATCAGCCCCAGCATTTT. The encoded protein is CASSDSSRQGGNQPQHF.

The CDR3 DNA reads as TGTGCCAGCAGCCCGGGACAGGGGGTTCAGCCCCAGCATTTT. Amino acids: CASSPGQGVQPQHF. The chain couples TRBV7-2 to TRBJ1-5; 11 bases align to TRBD1. The V segment lost 5 bases and the J segment 6 bases; nucleotides outside the gene matches: 3. Looked up from germline, CDR1 is SGHTA and CDR2 is FQGNSA. The CDR3 runs to 14 residues.

The chain is built from TRBV5-5 and TRBJ1-6; D perhaps matches TRBD1 (6 bases). V was shortened by 6 bases and J by 1 base, with 14 bases between the two germline ends. This CDR3 region has 16 residues. The germline gives CDR1 SGHKS, CDR2 YYEKEE (reference sequence). CDR3 sequence (DNA): TGTGCCAGCACGTGGACAGTCACTTCCTATAATTCACCCCTCCACTTT. Translation: CASTWTVTSYNSPLHF.

V usage is TRBV28 and J usage is TRBJ1-4; 12 bases are a match to TRBD1. V trimming: 2 bases; J trimming: 8 bases; junction bases outside the gene matches: 6. The CDR3 is 16 amino acids. Germline values: CDR1 MDHEN, CDR2 SYDVKM. In DNA, the CDR3 is TGTGCCAGCAGTTTACTCGCCGGGACAGGGGGCGAAAAACTGTTTTTT. As protein: CASSLLAGTGGEKLFF.

A few counts support this clone. The V call is TRBV7-2, the J call TRBJ2-7; no clear D. The CDR3 has 15 amino acids. Germline values: CDR1 SGHTA, CDR2 FQGNSA. Trimming removed 1 base at V and 7 bases at J, with 17 bases between. DNA for the CDR3: TGTGCCAGCAGCTTAGTCCAGACTCCCCCGAGGGAGCAGTACTTC. Translated: CASSLVQTPPREQYF. Full variable domain (remainder filled in from reference TRBV7-2 and TRBJ2-7): GAGVSQSPSNKVTEKGKDVELRCDPISGHTALYWYRQSLGQGLEFLIYFQGNSAPDKSGLPSDRFSAERTGGSVSTLTIQRTQQEDSAVYLCASSLVQTPPREQYFGPGTRLTVT.

This chain joins TRBV19 and TRBJ1-1; D is possibly TRBD1 (6 bases). The V end lost 7 bases, the J end lost 3 bases, and 12 bases lay between the germline ends. The CDR3 loop spans 13 amino acids. Germline V gene lookup returns CDR1 LNHDA and CDR2 SQIVND (reference sequence). The CDR3 reads CASKLRGYTEAFF. The CDR3 DNA reads TGTGCCAGTAAATTAAGGGGGTACACTGAAGCTTTCTTT. The whole variable domain, remainder taken from reference TRBV19 and TRBJ1-1, is DGGITQSPKYLFRKEGQNVTLSCEQNLNHDAMYWYRQDPGQGLRLIYYSQIVNDFQKGDIAEGYSVSREKKESFPLTVTSAQKNPTAFYLCASKLRGYTEAFFGQGTRLTVV.

This chain joins TRBV7-2 and TRBJ2-1, with D perhaps TRBD1 (6 bases). Germline-derived CDR1 and CDR2 are SGHTA and FQGNSA. The CDR3 spans 12 residues. V lost 6 bases and J 8 bases, leaving 11 bases between the germline ends. DNA of the CDR3: TGTGCCAGCAGACAGGGATGGGATGAGCAGTTCTTC. It specifies CASRQGWDEQFF.

V is TRBV15 and J is TRBJ1-3; maybe TRBD1 (6 bases). The V and J ends lost 2 bases and 0 bases respectively, with 8 bases between them. The germline V gene has CDR1 LNHNV and CDR2 YYDKDF (reference sequence). CDR3 length equals 15 residues. CDR3 DNA sequence: TGTGCCACCAGCAGACAGGGGTACTCTGGAAACACCATATATTTT. This gives the protein CATSRQGYSGNTIYF.

The chain couples TRBV5-1 to TRBJ1-1, with D possibly being TRBD1 (6 bases). This CDR3 contains 14 residues. Germline V CDR1 and CDR2: SGHRS, YFSETQ. V lost 4 bases to trimming and J lost 0 bases, with 10 bases between them. The CDR3 here is CASSPGHLNTEAFF. The CDR3 coding sequence is TGCGCCAGCAGCCCGGGACATCTGAACACTGAAGCTTTCTTT. The whole variable domain, filled in from reference TRBV5-1 and TRBJ1-1, reads KAGVTQTPRYLIKTRGQQVTLSCSPISGHRSVSWYQQTPGQGLQFLFEYFSETQRNKGNFPGRFSGRQFSNSRSEMNVSTLELGDSALYLCASSPGHLNTEAFFGQGTRLTVV.